This entry lists 21 T cell receptor beta chains sequenced from one sample in a study of blood T cell repertoires in COVID-19. Data came from immunoSEQ multiplex PCR; TCRdb stores just in-frame clones and leaves some out. The sample comprises 72,000 or so clones, around 92% of which are singletons, and over 1.2% rests with the top ten. The sequenced sample was peripheral blood. These receptors came from a man in his 60s with acute or convalescent COVID-19.

V and J are TRBV7-9 and TRBJ2-7; 13 nucleotides align to TRBD2. From germline, CDR1 is SEHNR and CDR2 FQNEAQ (reference sequence). This CDR3 spans 19 amino acids. V lost 1 base and J lost 2; bases outside the gene matches: 11. Here the CDR3 DNA reads TGTGCCAGCAGCTTAGTCGGCCGGACTAGCGGGGGACCCGCCTACGAGCAGTACTTC. Its protein is CASSLVGRTSGGPAYEQYF.

The V call is TRBV19, the J call TRBJ1-2; no clear D gene. Germline V gives CDR1 LNHDA, CDR2 SQIVND (reference sequence). The CDR3 has 13 amino acids. The ends were cut back, 10 bases at V and 2 bases at J, with 14 bases in the middle. CDR3: CATSLTENYGYTF. The DNA for the CDR3 is TGTGCCACCTCACTTACAGAGAACTATGGCTACACCTTC.

The chain has TRBV5-1 and TRBJ1-2; no clear D gene. The CDR3 covers 14 residues. The V end was cut by 0 bases, the J end by 4 bases, with 10 bases between. CDR1 SGHRS and CDR2 YFSETQ come from the germline V gene. CDR3 residues: CASSLDQVGYGYTF. The CDR3 region has the DNA TGCGCCAGCAGCTTGGATCAGGTGGGCTATGGCTACACCTTC.

The chain recombines TRBV7-2 with TRBJ2-7; D unclear. V dropped 7 bases and J dropped 6 bases, with 13 bases sitting between them. In germline, CDR1 is SGHTA, CDR2 FQGNSA. This CDR3 region has 12 residues. CDR3 sequence: CASTSRSGEQYF. In DNA form, the CDR3 reads TGTGCCAGCACTTCACGCTCGGGCGAGCAGTACTTC.

V gene TRBV2 combines with J gene TRBJ1-5; weak D call: TRBD1 (6 bases). V dropped 1 base and J dropped 6 bases, with 7 bases sitting between them. This CDR3 spans 13 amino acids. The germline V gene encodes CDR1 SNHLY and CDR2 FYNNEI. CDR3 sequence reads: CASSEDRAQPQHF. CDR3 DNA: TGTGCCAGCAGTGAAGACAGGGCTCAGCCCCAGCATTTT.

This sequence joins TRBV11-2 and TRBJ2-3, with TRBD2 matching 13 bases. CDR3 length: 16 residues. J lost 5 bases, V lost 5 bases, and 7 bases had no gene match. The germline V gene encodes CDR1 SGHAT and CDR2 FQNNGV. Here the CDR3 DNA reads TGTGCCAGCAGCAAACTAGCGGGGGGGCGGGGAGATACGCAGTATTTT. Protein: CASSKLAGGRGDTQYF.

The chain links TRBV5-1 to TRBJ1-6; D gene unclear. Trimming shortened V by 0 bases and J by 0 bases, and 16 bases separated the two germline ends. Germline CDR1 reads SGHRS; CDR2 reads YFSETQ. The CDR3 has 19 amino acids. CDR3 in DNA: TGCGCCAGCAGCTTGGACGCAGGCCAATTGAGCTCCTATAATTCACCCCTCCACTTT. Protein sequence: CASSLDAGQLSSYNSPLHF.

This chain links TRBV5-4 with TRBJ1-4, with 9 bases lining up with TRBD1. Trimming at V came to 4 bases and at J to 7 bases, leaving 8 bases not matched to a gene. CDR1 SGHNT and CDR2 YYREEE come from the germline V gene (reference sequence). The CDR3 is made up of 15 amino acids. The CDR3 loop is CASSLQTGGSEKLFF. The CDR3 region has the DNA TGTGCCAGCAGCCTACAGACAGGGGGAAGTGAAAAACTGTTTTTT.

The chain combines TRBV10-2 with TRBJ1-1; D is undetermined. Trimming shortened V by 3 bases and J by 5 bases, and 19 bases separated the two germline ends. CDR1 is WSHSY, CDR2 SAAADI, per germline. This CDR3 spans 16 amino acids. This chain's CDR3 is CASSERGRPSVTEAFF. CDR3 DNA sequence: TGCGCCAGCAGTGAACGAGGGCGACCTTCGGTGACTGAAGCTTTCTTT.

This clone has only one observation. V and J are TRBV7-6 and TRBJ2-2; a weak D match, TRBD1 (5 bases). The ends were cut back, 5 bases at V and 1 base at J, with 11 bases in the middle. This CDR3 comprises 15 residues. Germline loops: CDR1 SGHVS, CDR2 FNYEAQ. The CDR3 DNA reads as TGTGCCAGCAGCCCCGGAACAGGGAACACCGGGGAGCTGTTTTTT. Amino acids: CASSPGTGNTGELFF.

This chain uses TRBV9 with TRBJ2-7; D is unclear. Germline-derived CDR1 and CDR2 are SGDLS and YYNGEE. The CDR3 runs 13 residues. V gave up 0 bases and J gave up 8 bases, with 12 bases separating them. For the CDR3, the DNA is TGTGCCAGCAGCGTAGATTTACGAGCGCAGCAGTACTTC. It translates to CASSVDLRAQQYF.

This chain links TRBV24-1 with TRBJ2-2; TRBD2 matches 8 bases. Germline V gives CDR1 KGHDR, CDR2 SFDVKD. CDR3 length equals 18 residues. V dropped 1 base and J dropped 4; count of bases not matched to a gene: 10. CDR3 DNA sequence: TGTGCCACCAGTGATTTAATCGGGGGGGCCGCGGGCACCGGGGAGCTGTTTTTT. This translates into CATSDLIGGAAGTGELFF.

The rearrangement joins TRBV6-5 to TRBJ2-7; 7 positions agree with TRBD1. CDR3 size: 12 residues. V shed 7 bases, J shed 6 bases, and the junction held 6 bases outside the gene matches. In germline, CDR1 is MNHEY, CDR2 SVGAGI. The CDR3 spells CASNPDRVEQYF. The CDR3 bases are TGTGCCAGCAACCCAGACAGGGTCGAGCAGTACTTC.

The V call is TRBV5-4, the J call TRBJ2-3; the match to TRBD2 covers 9 bases. Germline-derived CDR1 and CDR2 are SGHNT and YYREEE (reference sequence). There are 17 residues in the CDR3. J lost 3 bases, V lost 0 bases, and 8 bases had no gene match. Written as DNA, the CDR3 is TGTGCCAGCAGCTTGGGTTCTTTAGCGGGGGAAACAGATACGCAGTATTTT. Protein product: CASSLGSLAGETDTQYF.

The chain has TRBV12-3 or TRBV12-4 and TRBJ2-7; D may be TRBD2 (5 bases). There are 13 residues in the CDR3. With 8 bases removed from V and 4 bases from J, the gap between germline ends came to 15 bases. The CDR3 DNA follows: TGTGCCAGCCGATTTAGCCCGGGATACGAGCAGTACTTC. Amino acid sequence: CASRFSPGYEQYF.

This chain links TRBV29-1 with TRBJ1-2; 10 bases fit TRBD1. With V trimmed by 6 bases and J by 4 bases, 17 bases remained unmatched. CDR1 is SQVTM and CDR2 is ANQGSEA in the germline V gene. This CDR3 region has 17 residues. CDR3 amino acids: CSVPQWLGTGVGYGYTF. The CDR3 region has the DNA TGCAGCGTCCCCCAGTGGCTTGGGACAGGGGTTGGCTATGGCTACACCTTC.

In this sample, this clone turned up a few times. The gene calls are TRBV6-5 and TRBJ1-1; 9 positions match TRBD1. The CDR3 length is 14 residues. V shed 4 bases and J 5 bases; nucleotides not matched to a gene: 5. Per the germline V gene, CDR1 is MNHEY and CDR2 is SVGAGI. The CDR3 DNA follows: TGTGCCAGCAGTTTGGACAGGGGCCGAACTGAAGCTTTCTTT. It is translated as CASSLDRGRTEAFF.

CDR3 sequence reads: CASSRRQGTSYEQYF. CDR3 DNA sequence: TGTGCCAGCAGCCGCAGACAGGGAACCTCCTACGAGCAGTACTTC. The chain is built from TRBV14 and TRBJ2-7; 7 bases fit TRBD1. Germline CDR1 is SGHDN and CDR2 is FVKESK. The CDR3 sequence is 15 residues long. J was trimmed by 0 bases and V by 4 bases; bases with no gene match: 6.

V is TRBV10-3 and J is TRBJ1-1; D may be TRBD1 (6 bases). The germline CDR1 and CDR2 sequences are ENHRY and SYGVKD. CDR3 length equals 14 residues. V was trimmed by 6 bases and J by 5 bases, leaving 16 bases between them. The CDR3 sequence is CAIRTLTGATEAFF. In nucleotides, the CDR3 is TGTGCCATCAGAACCCTGACAGGTGCGACTGAAGCTTTCTTT.

J is TRBJ2-5 and V is TRBV11-2; tentative D call: TRBD1 (6 bases). This CDR3 has 16 residues. The V end was cut by 5 bases, the J end by 2 bases, with 18 bases between. Per the germline V gene, CDR1 is SGHAT and CDR2 is FQNNGV. CDR3 region: CASSLRGQTVQETQYF. The DNA of the CDR3 is TGTGCCAGCAGCCTCCGCGGACAGACCGTTCAAGAGACCCAGTACTTC.

The sample holds one count of this clone. The chain combines TRBV11-3 with TRBJ1-3; D might be TRBD1 (5 bases). CDR3 length: 15 amino acids. The germline V and J ends were trimmed by 5 bases and 0 bases, with 11 bases remaining between them. Per germline, CDR1 SGHNT and CDR2 YENEEA. The CDR3 coding sequence is TGTGCCAGCAGCCAGGGCTTCAGCTCTGGAAACACCATATATTTT. It codes for CASSQGFSSGNTIYF.